This record covers a single T cell receptor beta chain. The table came from immunoSEQ multiplex PCR; TCRdb's copy has only in-frame clones and leaves some out. This table holds about 84,000 clones, roughly 97% found once. These data are taken from a study of technical replicates of blood from several donors. Material: T cells isolated from PBMCs. The source is a human donor in good health.

The CDR3 protein is CASSLRLAVKTLSYEQYF. CDR3 nucleotide sequence: TGTGCCAGCAGCTTACGACTAGCGGTAAAAACGCTTTCCTACGAGCAGTACTTC. V is TRBV7-6 and J is TRBJ2-7, with TRBD2 matching 9 bases. Germline CDR1 and CDR2: SGHVS and FNYEAQ. Trimming cost V 2 bases and J 1 base; bases outside gene matches: 12. The CDR3 covers 18 residues.